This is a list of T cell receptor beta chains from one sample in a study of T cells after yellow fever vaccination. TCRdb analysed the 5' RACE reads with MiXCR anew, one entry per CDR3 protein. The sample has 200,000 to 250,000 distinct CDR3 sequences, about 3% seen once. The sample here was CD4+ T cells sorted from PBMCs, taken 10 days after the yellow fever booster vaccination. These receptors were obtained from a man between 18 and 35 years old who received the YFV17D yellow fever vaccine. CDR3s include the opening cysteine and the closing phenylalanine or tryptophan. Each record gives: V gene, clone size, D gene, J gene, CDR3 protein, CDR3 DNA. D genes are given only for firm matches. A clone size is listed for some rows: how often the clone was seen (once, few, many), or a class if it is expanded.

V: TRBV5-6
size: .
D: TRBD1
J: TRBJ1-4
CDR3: CASSSSGTGVPFF
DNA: TGTGCCAGCAGCTCGTCCGGGACAGGGGTTCCGTTTTTT

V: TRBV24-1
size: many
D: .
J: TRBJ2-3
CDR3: CATSDPGGTDTQYF
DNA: TGTGCCACCAGTGATCCGGGGGGCACAGATACGCAGTATTTT

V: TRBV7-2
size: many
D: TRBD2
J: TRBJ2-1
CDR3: CASSRTSSEVRQFF
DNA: TGTGCCAGCAGCCGGACTAGCTCCGAGGTGCGGCAGTTCTTC

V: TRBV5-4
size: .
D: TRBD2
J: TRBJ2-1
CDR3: CASSLRAGGSNEQFF
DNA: TGTGCCAGCAGCTTGAGGGCGGGGGGGTCCAATGAGCAGTTCTTC

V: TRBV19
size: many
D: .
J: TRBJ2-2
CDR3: CASSIIQQTGELFF
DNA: TGTGCCAGTAGTATAATCCAGCAGACCGGGGAGCTGTTTTTT

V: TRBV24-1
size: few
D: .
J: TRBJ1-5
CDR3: CATSDFNQPQHF
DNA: TGTGCCACCAGTGATTTCAATCAGCCCCAGCATTTT

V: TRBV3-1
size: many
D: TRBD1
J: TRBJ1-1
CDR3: CASSQRQGGTEAFF
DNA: TGTGCCAGCAGCCAACGACAGGGCGGCACTGAAGCTTTCTTT

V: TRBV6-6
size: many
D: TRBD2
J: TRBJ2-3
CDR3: CASSTSRAGVTDTQYF
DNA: TGTGCCAGCAGCACCTCCCGCGCGGGGGTCACAGATACGCAGTATTTT

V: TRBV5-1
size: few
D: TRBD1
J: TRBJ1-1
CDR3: CASSYVQGANTEAFF
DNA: TGCGCCAGCAGCTATGTACAGGGGGCGAACACTGAAGCTTTCTTT

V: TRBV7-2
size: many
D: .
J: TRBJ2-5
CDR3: CASCRGFQETQYF
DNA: TGTGCCAGCTGTAGGGGGTTTCAAGAGACCCAGTACTTC

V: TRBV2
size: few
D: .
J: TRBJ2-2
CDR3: CASSEQGQGSGELFF
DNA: TGTGCCAGCAGTGAACAGGGCCAGGGGTCCGGGGAGCTGTTTTTT

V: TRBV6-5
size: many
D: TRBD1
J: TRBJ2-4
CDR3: CASSSPGQGKNIQYF
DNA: TGTGCCAGCAGTTCCCCGGGACAGGGCAAAAACATTCAGTACTTC

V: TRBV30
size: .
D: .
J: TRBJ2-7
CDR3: CAWSSGGPPTKQYF
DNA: TGTGCCTGGAGTTCGGGTGGGCCCCCTACCAAGCAGTACTTC

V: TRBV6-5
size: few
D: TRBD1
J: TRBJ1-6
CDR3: CASSYQDRGGSPLHF
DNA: TGTGCCAGCAGTTACCAGGACAGGGGAGGATCACCCCTCCACTTT

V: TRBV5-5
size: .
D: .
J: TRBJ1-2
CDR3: CASSLEYGHTF
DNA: TGTGCCAGCAGCTTGGAATATGGCCACACCTTC

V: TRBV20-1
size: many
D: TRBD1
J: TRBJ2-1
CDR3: CSASGDRVHEQFF
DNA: TGCAGTGCTAGTGGGGACAGGGTTCATGAGCAGTTCTTC

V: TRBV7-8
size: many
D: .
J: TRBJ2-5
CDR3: CASSLFLGGMETQYF
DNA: TGTGCCAGCAGCCTCTTCCTGGGGGGAATGGAGACCCAGTACTTC

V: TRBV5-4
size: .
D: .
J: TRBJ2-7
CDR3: CSSSHITGGNEQYF
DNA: TGTTCCAGCAGCCACATTACGGGTGGGAACGAGCAGTACTTC

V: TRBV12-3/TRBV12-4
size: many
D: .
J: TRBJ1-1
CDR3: CASRDRGMGTEAFF
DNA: TGTGCCAGCAGGGACCGGGGTATGGGAACTGAAGCTTTCTTT

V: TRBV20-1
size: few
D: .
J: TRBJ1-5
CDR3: CSARDWGISNQPQHF
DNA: TGCAGTGCTAGAGATTGGGGTATTAGCAATCAGCCCCAGCATTTT

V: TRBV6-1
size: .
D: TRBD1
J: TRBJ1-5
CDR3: CASSGGTGGFQPQHF
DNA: TGTGCCAGCAGTGGGGGGACAGGGGGCTTTCAGCCCCAGCATTTT

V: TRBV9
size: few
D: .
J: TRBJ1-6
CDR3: CASSSSGNSLGYNSPLHF
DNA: TGTGCCAGCAGCTCCTCAGGGAATTCCCTCGGCTATAATTCACCCCTCCACTTT

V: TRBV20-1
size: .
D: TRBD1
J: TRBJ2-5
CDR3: CSANPGQGETQYF
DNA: TGCAGTGCTAACCCAGGACAGGGGGAGACCCAGTACTTC

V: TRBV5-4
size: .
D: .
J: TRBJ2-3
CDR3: CASSFFQGTDTQYF
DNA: TGTGCCAGCAGCTTTTTTCAGGGAACAGATACGCAGTATTTT

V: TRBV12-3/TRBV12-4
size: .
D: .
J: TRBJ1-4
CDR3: CASSSVALNEKLFF
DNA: TGTGCCAGCAGTTCTGTGGCCTTGAATGAAAAACTGTTTTTT

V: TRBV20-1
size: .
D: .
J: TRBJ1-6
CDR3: CSASGDSPLHF
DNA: TGCAGTGCTAGTGGTGACTCACCCCTCCACTTT

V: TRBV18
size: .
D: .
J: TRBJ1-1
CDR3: CASSPDSTGEAFF
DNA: TGTGCCAGCTCACCCGACTCGACAGGCGAAGCTTTCTTT

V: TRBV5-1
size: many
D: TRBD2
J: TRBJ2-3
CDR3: CASSPREGGDTQYF
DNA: TGCGCCAGCAGCCCGCGGGAGGGTGGAGATACGCAGTATTTT

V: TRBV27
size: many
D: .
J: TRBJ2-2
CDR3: CASSLSHPRTGELFF
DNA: TGTGCCAGCAGTTTATCGCATCCTCGCACCGGGGAGCTGTTTTTT

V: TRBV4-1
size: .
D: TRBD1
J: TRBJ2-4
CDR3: CASSPRDRGDIQYF
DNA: TGCGCCAGCAGCCCCCGGGACAGGGGTGACATTCAGTACTTC